This T cell receptor (beta chain) was recovered during a study of shared clonotypes between healthy human individuals (TCRdb year 2020). With regard to the full study: The cohort comprised a couple of women and a few men aged 18 to 49 years. Per donor, three plates each were used for CD4 naive and CD4 memory, two for CD8 naive, and one for CD8 memory. Blood TCR repertoires of a handful of healthy adults were deeply sequenced to estimate repertoire size and the extent of clonotype sharing between individuals. To increase sequencing depth and limit assay-specific biases, TCR repertoire library preparation and sequencing were carried out by different laboratories using diverse techniques. Leukapheresis yielded between about 0.94 and 9 billion PBMCs per donor.

About this clone: No antigen is known for it. Base qualities are missing; no much larger clone stands one base away.

Beyond this particular receptor, the publication reports: Clonotypes shared by all four sorted-subset donors showed higher generation probabilities than non-shared clonotypes. Incomplete sequencing was indicated by rarefaction of sorted-subset datasets, despite the large sequencing depth. About 5% of naive CD4, approximately 3.7% of naive CD8, about 2.1% of memory CD4, and about 0.4% of memory CD8 clonotypes were shared across four donors. Estimated clonotype richness was generally larger for naive than for memory subsets. Pairwise subsampling led to the expectation that sequencing depth would affect the degree of clonotype sharing among donors. Sampling was limited to blood, and TCR repertoires in tissue likely differ from TCR repertoires in blood. Because the study included only a small number of donors, the genetic and exposure-history diversity represented was limited.

The donors were healthy, HIV-negative adults who had no recently reported acute infections or vaccinations. Only Caucasian adults living in Nashville, Tennessee, USA were represented among the donors. CD4+ T cells were enriched by magnetic negative selection, after which naive cells were positively selected on CD45RA and the negative fraction was taken as the memory subset. Blood was collected by leukapheresis, and PBMCs were isolated by Ficoll-Histopaque density gradient centrifugation and then cryopreserved in liquid nitrogen vapor phase. Analytical flow cytometry was used to check the purity and quantity of every magnetically sorted T cell population. Genomic DNA was isolated from every sorted fraction and measured by UV absorbance on a Nanodrop 2000c. TCR CDR3 regions were amplified from genomic DNA by multiplex PCR using the deep immunoSEQ assay. For each cell subset, the extracted genomic DNA was distributed evenly across all wells of several immunoSEQ 96-well plates, and each plate served as one replicate. Each replicate PCR for sorted subsets received around 210 ng genomic DNA, equal to around 32,000 T cell genomes. Purified libraries were quantified with a Qubit 3.0 fluorometer, sized on a Bioanalyzer 2100, and re-quantified with the KAPA Library Quantification kit. Every immunoSEQ 96-well plate was sequenced on a dedicated single-read 150-cycle Illumina NextSeq 550 flow cell. Per the source publication's procedure: Because the immunoSEQ output held only junctional sequences and lacked quality scores, the filtering could not match the filtering applied to full-length reads. Sequences were annotated with PyIR, a Python wrapper for IgBLAST v1.9, and V/J genes and CDR3 were assigned using IMGT germline references. Reads were filtered out if the reads had weak V/J assignments (E-value above 1e-6), no CDR3, stop codons, out-of-frame junctions, or ambiguous translated residues. V3J clonotypes were defined as sequences sharing the same inferred V gene, J gene, and CDR3 amino acid sequence. Percentage overlap between repertoires was computed as shared unique clonotypes divided by the size of the smaller repertoire. RTK rarefaction, the Chao1 estimator, and Recon v2.1 estimates of unobserved clonotypes were used to assess repertoire richness. For all TCRbeta clonotypes obtained by the gDNA method from a few donors, generation probabilities were computed with OLGA. Imported from immuneACCESS, the table was reduced by TCRdb to in-frame sequences with V and J called. These copies leave out some clones; in studies compared against another copy, an unresolved V gene accounts for under half, and the cause of the remainder is not known. The V and J calls and clone size are taken from that table; D and trimming were inferred from the DNA. This sample gives about 2.4 million clones in total; around 94% of them show up just once. The ten largest make up 0.13% to 0.15% of the sample.

This TCR came from a man aged 18 to 30 in good health. Source material: naive CD4+ T cells sorted from blood. The sample's cell subset or site, from its label and the paper: CD45RA+ positively selected.

The bases read TGTGCCAGCAGCCAGGGGGTTGGGGGGCGCACAGATACGCAGTATTTT. This sequence encodes CASSQGVGGRTDTQYF. The rearranged segments are TRBV5-4 and TRBJ2-3; possibly the D gene is TRBD1, per 7 matching bases. For CDR1 and CDR2, the germline V gene (reference sequence) lists SGHNT and YYREEE. Inclusive of the bounding cysteine and phenylalanine, the CDR3 is 16 residues long. The read is trimmed to its CDR3 DNA, 48 bases read in frame from base 1. V is cut by 4 bases and J by 1 base, and the space between the germline ends is 16 bases.